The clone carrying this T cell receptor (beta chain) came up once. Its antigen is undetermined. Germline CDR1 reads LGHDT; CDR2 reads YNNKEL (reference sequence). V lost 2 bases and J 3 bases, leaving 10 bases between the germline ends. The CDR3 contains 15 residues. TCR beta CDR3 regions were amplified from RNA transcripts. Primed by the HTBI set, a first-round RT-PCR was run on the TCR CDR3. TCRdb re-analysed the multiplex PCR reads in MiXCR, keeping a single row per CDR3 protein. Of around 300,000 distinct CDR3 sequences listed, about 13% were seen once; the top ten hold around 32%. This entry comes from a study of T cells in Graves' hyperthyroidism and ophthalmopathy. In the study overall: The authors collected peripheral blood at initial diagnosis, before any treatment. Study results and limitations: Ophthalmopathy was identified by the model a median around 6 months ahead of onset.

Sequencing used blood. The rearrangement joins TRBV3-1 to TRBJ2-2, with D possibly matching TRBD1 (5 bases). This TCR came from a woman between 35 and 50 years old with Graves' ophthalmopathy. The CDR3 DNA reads TGTGCCAGCAGCCAAATAAGGGGCGACACCGGGGAGCTGTTTTTT. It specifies CASSQIRGDTGELFF.